This TCR beta chain was profiled in a study of T cell responses to AZD1222 COVID-19 vaccine. Some clones are missing from TCRdb's copy, which holds only in-frame ones; the method was immunoSEQ multiplex PCR. Counted here are about 49,000 clones, more than 60% occurring once; the ten biggest clones make up roughly 7%. General study findings and limits: The donor group comprised mostly white British people and more females; the analysis possibly underestimated clonal diversity. Of the AZD1222 recipients, only six were seropositive at baseline. The repertoires were collected only after the peak T cell response. Elevations in Spike-specific TCR breadth and depth followed administration of two AZD1222 doses.

The ends were cut back, 4 bases at V and 1 base at J, with 7 bases in the middle. CDR3 length equals 13 residues. CDR1 and CDR2 (germline): SGHTA, FQGTGA. Comments on this clone: The antigen is not known.

The genes are TRBV7-3 and TRBJ1-1; possibly TRBD1 for D (6 bases). The source of this sequence is an adult in good health. This sample comprised peripheral blood, obtained on day 0 of AZD1222 vaccination. CDR3 residues: CASSSDRNTEAFF. The CDR3 DNA is TGTGCCAGCAGCTCGGACAGGAACACTGAAGCTTTCTTT.